This TCR beta chain appears in the sequencing data of a study of CD8+CD57+ T cells in acquired aplastic anemia (dated by TCRdb to 2017 to 2018). The study in broad terms: On average, sorted CD4+ and CD8+ cells yielded approximately 3 ug of extracted DNA, with a range of about 0.19 to 30 ug. CD8+CD57+ expansion was defined as a frequency above the mean frequency observed in healthy subjects.

Summary of the overall study and its limitations: Around 27 CD8+ CDR3 sequences were found to be shared between patients and controls, but these sequences appeared to be highly expressed in patients and within the immunodominant clones of the patients. No significant difference in CD8+ Simpson's diversity was found between patients and healthy controls (P=0.060).

Patients chosen for sequencing had shown expansion of CD8+CD57+ cells by flow cytometry. All patients had severe acquired aplastic anemia diagnosed by International Study of Aplastic Anemia and Agranulocytosis and Camitta criteria. At the time blood was sampled, none of the patients had received any therapy. The study deep-sequenced TCR repertoires of sorted CD4+ and CD8+ blood T cells from severe aplastic anemia patients and healthy subjects. Patients were enrolled in the USA under clinicaltrials.gov protocols 00001620, 01623167, 00001397, 00071045, 00081523 and 00961064. Ficoll-Paque density gradient centrifugation was used to isolate peripheral blood mononuclear cells. Before DNA was extracted, CD4+ and CD8+ T cells were sorted using either FACS or magnetic beads. As concerns this clonotype: Its antigen specificity is not known. Base qualities are missing; no much larger clone stands one base away.

TCR beta VDJ combination and CDR3 sequence profiling used genomic DNA as the template. An Illumina HiSeq 2000 was the platform used for TCR repertoire sequencing. The original methods were these. Repertoires were assessed using TRBV/TRBJ rearrangement plots, CDR3 size and DJ length profiles, and Simpson's diversity index. The most abundant DNA sequence in the deep sequencing data was taken as the immunodominant clone. CDR3 amino acid sequences were checked for sharing across subjects and were also compared against the VDJdb database and published repertoires. TCRdb passed the public sequencing reads through fastp at Q25 and MiXCR, retaining productive beta sequences. Under each unique CDR3 protein, matching rows form one entry showing the most common genes and DNA. TCRdb, not the authors, supplied the V and J calls. The sample has some 140,000 distinct CDR3 sequences on record, roughly half of them singletons. Together, the top ten hold about 12% of the sample.

CDR1 and CDR2 (SGHAT, FQNNGV) derive from the germline V gene. The CDR3, cysteine through phenylalanine, is 15 amino acids long. Just the 45-base CDR3 DNA is kept, in frame starting at base 1. V was cut back by 1 base and J by 1 base, leaving a gap of 9 bases between them. This sequence originates from a human donor with aplastic anemia. Sequencing was done on a sample of sorted CD4+, CD8+, or CD8+CD57+ T cells (not recorded which) from PBMCs. The chain uses TRBV11-2 and TRBJ2-3; a weak D assignment points to TRBD1 (5 bases agree). CDR3 region: CASSLVGPGTDTQYF. The DNA reads TGTGCCAGCAGCTTAGTGGGGCCGGGCACAGATACGCAGTATTTT.